The T cell receptor beta chain described here comes from a study of beta chain features in type 1 diabetes. Study in general: In age, gender and cell yields, patients were similar to healthy donors. Study outcomes and limitations: Naive, central memory and regulatory TCRB repertoires appeared more similar among patients than healthy donors. Among all four CD4+ subsets, Type 1 diabetes patients had TCRB CDR3s that were moderately but significantly shorter. Fewer insertions but more deletions were seen at VDJ junctions in type 1 diabetes patients.

V was pared by 4 bases and J by 5 bases, with 10 bases of the junction left unmatched. The germline V gene encodes CDR1 SGHNT and CDR2 YYREEE (reference sequence). This CDR3 region has 16 residues. The whole isolated RNA underwent reverse transcription, so sequencing captured expressed TCRB transcripts. Measured with immunoSEQ multiplex PCR; TCRdb has only the in-frame clones, and not every one. The repertoire has around 300,000 clones, approximately 10% of them found once; the top ten carry about 0.015%. This clone turned up a few times. Its target is not known. The TCR was taken from a woman younger than 45 in good health. V and J are TRBV5-4 and TRBJ2-3, with 10 bases identical to TRBD2. Material: naive CD4+ T cells from blood. This chain's CDR3 is CASSGGTSVRKDTQYF. CDR3 nucleotide sequence: TGTGCCAGCAGCGGTGGGACTAGCGTACGAAAAGATACGCAGTATTTT.